The subject of this entry is one T cell receptor (beta chain). Its specificity is not known. Some clones are missing from TCRdb's copy, which holds only in-frame ones; the method was immunoSEQ multiplex PCR. The table has some 1,900,000 clones, about 95% seen once. These data originate in a study of shared clonotypes between healthy human individuals. General study findings and limits: Clonotypes not shared had lower generation probabilities than those common to all four donors.

In the naive CD8 group, cells lacked CD45RO and were positively selected for CCR7, so terminally differentiated effector memory CD45RA+ cells were left out. Healthy HIV-negative adults with no recent acute infections or vaccinations were recruited as donors. Everyone who donated was a Caucasian adult who lived in Nashville, Tennessee. In germline, CDR1 is MNHNS, CDR2 SASEGT. V dropped 8 bases and J dropped 2 bases, with 16 bases sitting between them. CDR3 size: 14 residues. The clonotype was recovered from a man in his late teens or twenties in good health. The J gene is TRBJ2-7, the V gene TRBV6-1, with D perhaps matching TRBD1 (5 bases). Sample: naive CD8+ T cells sorted from blood. CDR3 residues: CASALGATTYEQYF. The CDR3 nucleotides are TGTGCCAGCGCCTTAGGGGCTACCACCTACGAGCAGTACTTC.